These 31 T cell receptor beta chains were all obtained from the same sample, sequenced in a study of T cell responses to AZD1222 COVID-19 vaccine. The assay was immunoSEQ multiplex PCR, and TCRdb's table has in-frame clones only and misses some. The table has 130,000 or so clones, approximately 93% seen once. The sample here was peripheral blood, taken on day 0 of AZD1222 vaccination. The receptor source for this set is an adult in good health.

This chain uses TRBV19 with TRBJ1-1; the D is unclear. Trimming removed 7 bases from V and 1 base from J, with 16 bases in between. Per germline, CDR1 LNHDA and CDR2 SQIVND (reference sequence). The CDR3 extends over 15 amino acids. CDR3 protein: CASNTDGAPNTEAFF. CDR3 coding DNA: TGTGCCAGTAACACGGACGGCGCCCCGAACACTGAAGCTTTCTTT.

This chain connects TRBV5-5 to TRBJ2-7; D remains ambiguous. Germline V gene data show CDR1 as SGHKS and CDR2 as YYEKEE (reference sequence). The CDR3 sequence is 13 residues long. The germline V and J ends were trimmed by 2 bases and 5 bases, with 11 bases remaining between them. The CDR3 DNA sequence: TGTGCCAGCAGCTTCATAGGGTCCCACGAGCAGTACTTC. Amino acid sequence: CASSFIGSHEQYF.

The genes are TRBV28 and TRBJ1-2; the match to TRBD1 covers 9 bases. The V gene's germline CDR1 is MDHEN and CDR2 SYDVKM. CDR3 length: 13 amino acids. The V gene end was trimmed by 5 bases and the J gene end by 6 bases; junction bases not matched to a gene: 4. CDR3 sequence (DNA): TGTGCCAGCAGTCCCGGGACAGGGAATGGCTACACCTTC. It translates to CASSPGTGNGYTF.

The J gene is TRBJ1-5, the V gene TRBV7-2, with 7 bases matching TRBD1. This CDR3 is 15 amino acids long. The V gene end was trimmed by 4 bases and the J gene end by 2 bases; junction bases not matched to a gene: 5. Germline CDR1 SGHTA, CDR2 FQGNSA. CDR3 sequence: CASSSQGDRNQPQHF. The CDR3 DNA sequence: TGTGCCAGCAGCTCCCAGGGGGACCGCAATCAGCCCCAGCATTTT.

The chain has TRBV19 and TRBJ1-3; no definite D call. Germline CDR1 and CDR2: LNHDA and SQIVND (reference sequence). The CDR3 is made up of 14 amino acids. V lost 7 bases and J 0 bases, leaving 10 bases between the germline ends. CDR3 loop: CASTFSGSGNTIYF. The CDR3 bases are TGTGCCAGTACCTTCAGTGGCTCTGGAAACACCATATATTTT.

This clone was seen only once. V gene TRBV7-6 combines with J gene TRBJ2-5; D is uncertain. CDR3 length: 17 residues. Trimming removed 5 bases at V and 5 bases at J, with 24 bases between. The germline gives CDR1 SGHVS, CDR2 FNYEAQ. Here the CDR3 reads CASSLNSPQARPETQYF. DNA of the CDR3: TGTGCCAGCAGCCTGAACTCCCCTCAGGCGCGCCCGGAGACCCAGTACTTC.

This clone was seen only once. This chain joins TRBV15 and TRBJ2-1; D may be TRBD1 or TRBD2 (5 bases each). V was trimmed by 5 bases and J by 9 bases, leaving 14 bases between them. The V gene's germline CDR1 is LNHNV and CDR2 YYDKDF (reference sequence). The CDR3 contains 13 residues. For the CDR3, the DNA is TGTGCCACCAGCCGGGACGTCTTGCGTGAGCAGTTCTTC. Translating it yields CATSRDVLREQFF.

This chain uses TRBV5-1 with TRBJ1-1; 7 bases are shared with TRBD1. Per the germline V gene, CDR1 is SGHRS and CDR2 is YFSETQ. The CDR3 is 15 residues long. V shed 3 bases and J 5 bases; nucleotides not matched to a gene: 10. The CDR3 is CASSWVGGAYTEAFF. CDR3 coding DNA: TGCGCCAGCAGCTGGGTAGGGGGCGCGTATACTGAAGCTTTCTTT. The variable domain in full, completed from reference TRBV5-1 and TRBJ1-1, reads KAGVTQTPRYLIKTRGQQVTLSCSPISGHRSVSWYQQTPGQGLQFLFEYFSETQRNKGNFPGRFSGRQFSNSRSEMNVSTLELGDSALYLCASSWVGGAYTEAFFGQGTRLTVV.

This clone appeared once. The CDR3 sequence is CSVDRGPGEAFF. CDR3 sequence (DNA): TGCAGCGTAGACAGGGGGCCAGGTGAAGCTTTCTTT. This chain connects TRBV29-1 to TRBJ1-1, with 10 nucleotides matching TRBD1. The CDR3 contains 12 residues. The germline V gene encodes CDR1 SQVTM and CDR2 ANQGSEA. Trimming took 6 bases from V and 7 from J; bases not matched to a gene: 5.

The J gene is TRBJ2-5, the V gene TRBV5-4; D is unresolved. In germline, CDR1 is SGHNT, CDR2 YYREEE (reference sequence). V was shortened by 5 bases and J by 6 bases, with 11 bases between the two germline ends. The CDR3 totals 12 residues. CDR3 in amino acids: CASSNEWKTQYF. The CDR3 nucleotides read TGTGCCAGCAGTAACGAATGGAAGACCCAGTACTTC.

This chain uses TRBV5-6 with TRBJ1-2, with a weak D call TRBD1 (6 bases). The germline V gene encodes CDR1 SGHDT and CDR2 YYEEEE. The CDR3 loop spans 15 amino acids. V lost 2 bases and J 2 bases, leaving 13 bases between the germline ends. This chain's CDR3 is CASSLQGWNNYGYTF. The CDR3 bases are TGTGCCAGCAGCTTACAGGGATGGAACAACTATGGCTACACCTTC.

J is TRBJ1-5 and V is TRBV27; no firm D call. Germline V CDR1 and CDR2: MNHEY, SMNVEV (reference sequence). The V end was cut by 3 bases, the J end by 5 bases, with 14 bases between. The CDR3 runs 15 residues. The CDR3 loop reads CASSFFGLRDQPQHF. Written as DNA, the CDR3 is TGTGCCAGCAGTTTTTTTGGCCTTCGGGATCAGCCCCAGCATTTT.

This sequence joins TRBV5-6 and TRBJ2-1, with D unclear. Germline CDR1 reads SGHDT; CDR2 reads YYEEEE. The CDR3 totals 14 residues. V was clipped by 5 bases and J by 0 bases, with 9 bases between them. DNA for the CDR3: TGTGCCAGCAGTACTTTTAGCTCCTACAATGAGCAGTTCTTC. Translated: CASSTFSSYNEQFF.

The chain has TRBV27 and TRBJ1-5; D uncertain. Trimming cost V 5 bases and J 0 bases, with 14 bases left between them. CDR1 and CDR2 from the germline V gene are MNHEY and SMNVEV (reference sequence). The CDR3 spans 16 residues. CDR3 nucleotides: TGTGCCAGCAGTCCCCGCCAGGTATATAGCAATCAGCCCCAGCATTTT. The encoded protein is CASSPRQVYSNQPQHF.

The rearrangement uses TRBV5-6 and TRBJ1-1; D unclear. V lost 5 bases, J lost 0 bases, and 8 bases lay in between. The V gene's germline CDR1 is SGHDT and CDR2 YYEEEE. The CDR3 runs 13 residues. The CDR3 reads CASRQQMNTEAFF. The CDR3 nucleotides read TGTGCCAGCAGACAACAGATGAACACTGAAGCTTTCTTT.

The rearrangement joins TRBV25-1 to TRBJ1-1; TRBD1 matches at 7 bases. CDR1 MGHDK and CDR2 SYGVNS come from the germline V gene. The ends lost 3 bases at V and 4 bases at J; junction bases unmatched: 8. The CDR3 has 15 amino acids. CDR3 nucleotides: TGTGCCAGCAGTGACCTGACAGGGCAGGGCACTGAAGCTTTCTTT. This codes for CASSDLTGQGTEAFF.

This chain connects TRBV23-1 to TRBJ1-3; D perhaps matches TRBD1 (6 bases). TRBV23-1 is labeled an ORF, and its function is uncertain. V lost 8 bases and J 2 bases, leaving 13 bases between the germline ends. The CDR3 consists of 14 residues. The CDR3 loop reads CASGPGATGNTIYF. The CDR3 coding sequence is TGCGCCAGCGGCCCAGGGGCCACTGGAAACACCATATATTTT.

CDR3 sequence (DNA): TGCGCCAGCAGCCCGGGACAGGGGGCAGGCTACGAGCAGTACTTC. Encoded protein: CASSPGQGAGYEQYF. The chain recombines TRBV4-1 with TRBJ2-7; TRBD1 matches at 12 bases. This CDR3 is built from 15 residues. The V gene end was trimmed by 4 bases and the J gene end by 3 bases; junction bases not matched to a gene: 4. CDR1 is MGHRA, CDR2 YSYEKL, per germline.

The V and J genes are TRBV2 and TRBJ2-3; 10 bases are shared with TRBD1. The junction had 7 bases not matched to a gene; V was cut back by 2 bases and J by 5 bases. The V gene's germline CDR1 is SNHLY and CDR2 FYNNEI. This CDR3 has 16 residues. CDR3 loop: CASSEPGTGDGDTQYF. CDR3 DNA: TGTGCCAGCAGTGAACCAGGGACAGGGGACGGAGATACGCAGTATTTT.

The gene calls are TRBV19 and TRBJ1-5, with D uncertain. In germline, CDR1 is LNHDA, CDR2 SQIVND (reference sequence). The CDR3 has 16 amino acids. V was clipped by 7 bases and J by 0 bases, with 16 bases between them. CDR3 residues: CASTRGDFDSNQPQHF. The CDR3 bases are TGTGCCAGTACTCGCGGAGACTTCGATAGCAATCAGCCCCAGCATTTT. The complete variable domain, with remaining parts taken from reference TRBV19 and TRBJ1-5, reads DGGITQSPKYLFRKEGQNVTLSCEQNLNHDAMYWYRQDPGQGLRLIYYSQIVNDFQKGDIAEGYSVSREKKESFPLTVTSAQKNPTAFYLCASTRGDFDSNQPQHFGDGTRLSIL.

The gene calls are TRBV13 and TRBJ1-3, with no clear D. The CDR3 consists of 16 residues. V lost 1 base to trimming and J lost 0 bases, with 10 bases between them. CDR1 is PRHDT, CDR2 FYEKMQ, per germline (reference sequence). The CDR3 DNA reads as TGTGCCAGCAGCTTAGTCGACGGGAGCTCTGGAAACACCATATATTTT. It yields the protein CASSLVDGSSGNTIYF. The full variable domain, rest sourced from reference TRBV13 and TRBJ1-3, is AAGVIQSPRHLIKEKRETATLKCYPIPRHDTVYWYQQGPGQDPQFLISFYEKMQSDKGSIPDRFSAQQFSDYHSELNMSSLELGDSALYFCASSLVDGSSGNTIYFGEGSWLTVV.

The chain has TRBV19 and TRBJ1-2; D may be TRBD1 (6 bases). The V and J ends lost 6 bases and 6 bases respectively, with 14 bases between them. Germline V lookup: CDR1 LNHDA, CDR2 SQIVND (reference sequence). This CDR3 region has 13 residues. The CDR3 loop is CASREQGKDGYTF. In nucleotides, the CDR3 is TGTGCCAGTAGGGAACAGGGAAAGGATGGCTACACCTTC. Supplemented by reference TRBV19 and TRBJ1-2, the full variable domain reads DGGITQSPKYLFRKEGQNVTLSCEQNLNHDAMYWYRQDPGQGLRLIYYSQIVNDFQKGDIAEGYSVSREKKESFPLTVTSAQKNPTAFYLCASREQGKDGYTFGSGTRLTVV.

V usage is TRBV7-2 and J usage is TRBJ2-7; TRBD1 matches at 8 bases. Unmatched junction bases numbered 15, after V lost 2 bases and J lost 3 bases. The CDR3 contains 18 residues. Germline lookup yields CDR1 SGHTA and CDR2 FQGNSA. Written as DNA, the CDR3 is TGTGCCAGCAGCTTATTAGGCGGAACAGGGGGTCTATTCTACGAGCAGTACTTC. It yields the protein CASSLLGGTGGLFYEQYF.

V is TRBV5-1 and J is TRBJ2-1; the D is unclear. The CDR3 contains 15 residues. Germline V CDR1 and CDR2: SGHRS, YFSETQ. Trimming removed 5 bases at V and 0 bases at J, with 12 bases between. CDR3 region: CASSGRTSSYNEQFF. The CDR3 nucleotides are TGCGCCAGCAGTGGCCGCACGAGCTCCTACAATGAGCAGTTCTTC.

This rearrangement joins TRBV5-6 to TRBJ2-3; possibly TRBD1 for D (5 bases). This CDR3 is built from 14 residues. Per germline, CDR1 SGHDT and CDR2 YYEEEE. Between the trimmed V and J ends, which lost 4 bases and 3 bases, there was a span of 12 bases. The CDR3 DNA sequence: TGTGCCAGCAGCGCTTGGGGCGCGACAGATACGCAGTATTTT. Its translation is CASSAWGATDTQYF.

The CDR3 bases are TGTGCCAGCAGTCCCGGCGGTTCTGAAGCTTTCTTT. This sequence encodes CASSPGGSEAFF. V usage is TRBV6-5 and J usage is TRBJ1-1; D is unclear. Germline assignment: CDR1 MNHEY and CDR2 SVGAGI. Trimming cost V 5 bases and J 6 bases, with 10 bases left between them. There are 12 residues in the CDR3.

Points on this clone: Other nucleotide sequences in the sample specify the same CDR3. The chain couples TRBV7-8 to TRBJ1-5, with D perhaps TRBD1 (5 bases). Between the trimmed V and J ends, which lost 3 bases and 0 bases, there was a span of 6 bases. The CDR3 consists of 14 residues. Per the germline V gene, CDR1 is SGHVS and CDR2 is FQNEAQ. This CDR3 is CASSLGDSNQPQHF. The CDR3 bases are TGTGCCAGCAGCTTGGGGGATAGCAATCAGCCCCAGCATTTT. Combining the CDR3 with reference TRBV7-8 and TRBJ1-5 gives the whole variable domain GAGVSQSPRYKVAKRGQDVALRCDPISGHVSLFWYQQALGQGPEFLTYFQNEAQLDKSGLPSDRFFAERPEGSVSTLKIQRTQQEDSAVYLCASSLGDSNQPQHFGDGTRLSIL.

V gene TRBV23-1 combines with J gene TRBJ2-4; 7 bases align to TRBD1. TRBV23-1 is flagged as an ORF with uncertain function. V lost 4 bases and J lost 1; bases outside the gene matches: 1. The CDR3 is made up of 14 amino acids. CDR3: CASSPGQAKNIQYF. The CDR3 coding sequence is TGCGCCAGCAGTCCGGGACAGGCCAAAAACATTCAGTACTTC.

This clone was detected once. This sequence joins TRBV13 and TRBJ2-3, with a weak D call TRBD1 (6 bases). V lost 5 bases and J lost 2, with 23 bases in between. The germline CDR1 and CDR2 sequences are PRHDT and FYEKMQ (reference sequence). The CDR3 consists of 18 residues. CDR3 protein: CASSQTIQQGVHTDTQYF. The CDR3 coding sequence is TGTGCCAGCAGCCAGACAATTCAACAGGGAGTCCACACAGATACGCAGTATTTT.

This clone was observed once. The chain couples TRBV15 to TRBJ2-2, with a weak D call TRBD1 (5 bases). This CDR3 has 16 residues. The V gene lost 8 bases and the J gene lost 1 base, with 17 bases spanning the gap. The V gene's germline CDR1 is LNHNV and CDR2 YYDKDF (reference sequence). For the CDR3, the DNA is TGTGCCACCGCGGTTGATGGGGCACAGAACACCGGGGAGCTGTTTTTT. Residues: CATAVDGAQNTGELFF.

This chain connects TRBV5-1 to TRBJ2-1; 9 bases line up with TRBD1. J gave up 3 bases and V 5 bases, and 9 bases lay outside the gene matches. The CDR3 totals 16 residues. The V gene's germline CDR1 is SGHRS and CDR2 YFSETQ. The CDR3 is CASRPRTGANYNEQFF. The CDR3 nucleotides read TGCGCCAGCAGGCCCCGGACAGGGGCAAACTACAATGAGCAGTTCTTC.